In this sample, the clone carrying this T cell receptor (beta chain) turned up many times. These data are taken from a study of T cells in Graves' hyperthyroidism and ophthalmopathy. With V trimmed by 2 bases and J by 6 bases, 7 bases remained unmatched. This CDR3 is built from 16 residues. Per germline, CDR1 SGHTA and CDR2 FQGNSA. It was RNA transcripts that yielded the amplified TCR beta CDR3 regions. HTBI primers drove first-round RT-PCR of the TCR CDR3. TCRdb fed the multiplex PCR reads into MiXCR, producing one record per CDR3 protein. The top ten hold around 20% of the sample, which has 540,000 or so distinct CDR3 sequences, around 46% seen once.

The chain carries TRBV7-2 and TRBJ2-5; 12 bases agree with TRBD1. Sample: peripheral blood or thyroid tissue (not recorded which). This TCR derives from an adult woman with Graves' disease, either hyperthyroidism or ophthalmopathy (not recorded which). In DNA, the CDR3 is TGTGCCAGCAGCTTAACGGGACAGGGGGCTAGGAAGACCCAGTACTTC. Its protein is CASSLTGQGARKTQYF. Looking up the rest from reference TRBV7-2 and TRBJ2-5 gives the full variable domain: GAGVSQSPSNKVTEKGKDVELRCDPISGHTALYWYRQSLGQGLEFLIYFQGNSAPDKSGLPSDRFSAERTGGSVSTLTIQRTQQEDSAVYLCASSLTGQGARKTQYFGPGTRLLVL.